This T cell receptor beta chain was retrieved from a study of beta chain features in type 1 diabetes. Study-level findings and limits: Among patients with Type 1 diabetes, TCRB CDR3s were moderately but significantly shorter in every one of the four CD4+ subsets.

Expressed TCRB transcripts were sequenced after all isolated RNA was converted to cDNA. Clones were read by immunoSEQ multiplex PCR, and TCRdb kept only the in-frame ones, dropping some. The sample has about 340,000 clones; about a tenth are singletons. Trimming cost V 2 bases and J 4 bases, with 11 bases left between them. CDR1 LNHNV and CDR2 YYDKDF come from the germline V gene (reference sequence). This CDR3 has 15 amino acids. This clone was seen more than once but under ten times. What it binds is unknown. Material for sequencing was central memory CD4+ T cells from blood. The V gene is TRBV15, the J gene TRBJ2-2; D is possibly TRBD1 (7 bases). This sequence originates from a man between 25 and 39 years old with type 1 diabetes. The DNA for the CDR3 is TGTGCCACCAGCAGAATGGAGGGGGCCACCGGGGAGCTGTTTTTT. This codes for CATSRMEGATGELFF.